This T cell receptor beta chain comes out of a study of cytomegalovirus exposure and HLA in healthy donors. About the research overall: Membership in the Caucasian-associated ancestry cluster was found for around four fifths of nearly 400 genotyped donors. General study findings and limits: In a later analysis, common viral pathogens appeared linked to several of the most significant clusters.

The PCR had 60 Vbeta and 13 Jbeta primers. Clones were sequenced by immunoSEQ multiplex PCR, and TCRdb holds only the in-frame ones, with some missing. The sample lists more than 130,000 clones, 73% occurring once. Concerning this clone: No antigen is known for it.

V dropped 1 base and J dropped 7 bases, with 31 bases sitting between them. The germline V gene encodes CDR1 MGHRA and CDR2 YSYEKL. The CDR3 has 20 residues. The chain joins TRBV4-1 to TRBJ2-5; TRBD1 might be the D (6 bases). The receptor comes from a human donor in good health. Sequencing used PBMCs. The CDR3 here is CASSQGPPFATGRGRGTQYF. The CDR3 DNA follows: TGCGCCAGCAGCCAAGGCCCCCCCTTCGCGACAGGAAGGGGCCGGGGGACCCAGTACTTC.